This TCR beta chain was retrieved from a study of T-cell reconstitution after alpha-beta-depleted transplantation in children. Molecular barcoding with unique molecular identifiers was used for the TCRbeta library. TCRdb called the PCR reads again in MiXCR, with one record for every CDR3 protein. Among 350,000 to 450,000 distinct CDR3 sequences listed, around 21% were seen once. This clonotype appeared many times. This CDR3 has 13 residues. In germline, CDR1 is SQVTM, CDR2 ANQGSEA. The V gene end was trimmed by 1 base and the J gene end by 3 bases; junction bases not matched to a gene: 3. This receptor was taken from a human donor who donated a stem cell graft to a child with acute myeloid leukemia. Material: PBMCs from the stem cell graft donor, obtained from the stem cell graft. V usage is TRBV29-1 and J usage is TRBJ2-7; TRBD1 matches 7 bases. The CDR3 region is CSVEGTGGYEQYF. The CDR3 DNA sequence: TGCAGCGTTGAAGGGACAGGCGGCTACGAGCAGTACTTC.